This T cell receptor (beta chain) derives from a study of T cell responses to AZD1222 COVID-19 vaccine. Sequencing was performed with immunoSEQ multiplex PCR; in TCRdb, only in-frame clones are kept and a portion is missing. The sample records under 150,000 clones, 75% to 90% being singletons. Overall study findings and caveats: Baseline serostatus was positive in only six AZD1222 recipients.

The ends lost 6 bases at V and 7 bases at J; junction bases unmatched: 17. This CDR3 spans 17 amino acids. CDR1 is SNHLY, CDR2 FYNNEI, per germline. Notes on this clone: The antigen is unknown.

The sequenced sample was peripheral blood, obtained on day 0 of MenACWY control vaccination. This receptor was taken from an adult in good health. The chain couples TRBV2 to TRBJ1-4; TRBD1 agrees at 7 bases. The CDR3 reads CASSLQGPQGSGEKLFF. DNA of the CDR3: TGTGCCAGCAGCCTACAGGGACCACAGGGGAGTGGTGAAAAACTGTTTTTT.